The present T cell receptor (beta chain) was sequenced within a study of read filtering for tumor transcriptome and immune sequencing. Turning to the study itself: After DNase treatment, RNA was made into whole-transcriptome libraries. TCR-mapped reads were about 3.5 to 11 million with IR-seq versus roughly 80 to 1,300 with RNA-seq.

On this clonotype itself: No conserved phenylalanine or tryptophan is present at the end of the CDR3, so a read error is the likely explanation.

This library used 300 to 450 ng RNA and molecular barcoded adaptors spanning alpha/delta and beta/gamma chains. Via MiXCR, TCRdb re-called the reads, giving one row per CDR3 protein. Of about 57,000 distinct CDR3 sequences in the sample, 20% to 25% were seen once. CDR3 length: 17 residues. Trimming removed 0 bases from V and 1 base from J, with 18 bases in between. In germline, CDR1 is DFQATT, CDR2 SNEGSKA (reference sequence). This clonotype was obtained from a donor at least 40 years old with multiple myeloma. This chain joins TRBV20-1 and TRBJ1-1, with no clear D. The sequenced material came from a population of CD138-negative cells sorted from bone marrow. The DNA of the CDR3 is TGCAGTGCTAGAGAGAGACCTATTAAGACCAAGAACACTGAAGCTTTCTCT. It translates to CSARERPIKTKNTEAFS.